The 28 T cell receptor beta chains in this list originate from one sample, sequenced in a study of identical twins. A single record per CDR3 protein comes from TCRdb applying MiXCR to the 5' RACE reads. The profile covers 1.5 million to 2 million distinct CDR3 sequences, with about 30% appearing a single time and under 0.35% taken by the ten largest. Material for sequencing was cord blood. The receptor set was obtained from a newborn girl in good health.

This chain joins TRBV12-3 or TRBV12-4 and TRBJ2-3; 11 nucleotides agree with TRBD1. CDR3 size: 15 residues. V was pared by 7 bases and J by 5 bases, with 8 bases of the junction left unmatched. This chain's CDR3 is CASTLWDRGEDTQYF. The CDR3, as DNA: TGTGCCAGCACCCTTTGGGACAGGGGGGAAGATACGCAGTATTTT.

At least ten counts were recorded for this clonotype. The chain joins TRBV5-1 to TRBJ2-3, with D possibly matching TRBD2 (5 bases). The CDR3 extends over 14 amino acids. Per the germline V gene, CDR1 is SGHRS and CDR2 is YFSETQ. V gave up 0 bases and J gave up 3 bases, with 8 bases separating them. The CDR3 reads CASSLERLTDTQYF. CDR3 in DNA: TGCGCCAGCAGCTTGGAGCGGTTAACAGATACGCAGTATTTT.

With respect to this clonotype: A junction boundary mismatches the germline segment, possibly from a read error. This chain links TRBV20-1 with TRBJ2-3; D is possibly TRBD2 (5 bases). The CDR3 has 15 amino acids. Germline loops: CDR1 DFQATT, CDR2 SNEGSKA (reference sequence). The CDR3 sequence: CSAGSPVTGTDTHYF. DNA for the CDR3: TGCAGTGCGGGGAGTCCAGTCACTGGCACAGATACGCACTATTTT.

The chain combines TRBV18 with TRBJ2-4, with D perhaps TRBD1 (6 bases). The end of the DNA aligns better with TRBJ2-7, so the J call may be wrong. The CDR3 contains 17 residues. Looked up from germline, CDR1 is KGHSH and CDR2 is LQKENI. In DNA, the CDR3 is TGTGCCAGCTCACTAGAGGGGGATGCGTTTGGCTTCTACGAGCAGTACTTC. Translated, it gives CASSLEGDAFGFYEQYF.

The chain joins TRBV14 to TRBJ2-2, with D possibly being TRBD2 (5 bases). The V end lost 4 bases, the J end lost 5 bases, and 14 bases lay between the germline ends. This CDR3 comprises 15 residues. Germline CDR1 reads SGHDN; CDR2 reads FVKESK. The CDR3 reads CASSRPGRGTGELFF. For the CDR3, the DNA is TGTGCCAGCAGCCGGCCGGGCCGAGGGACCGGGGAGCTGTTTTTT.

This clonotype was recorded many times. The chain combines TRBV11-2 with TRBJ2-1, with D possibly matching TRBD1 (6 bases). The CDR3 spans 15 residues. The V gene lost 1 base and the J gene lost 7 bases, with 14 bases spanning the gap. Germline V CDR1 and CDR2: SGHAT, FQNNGV. CDR3 in amino acids: CASSLAGTSVNEQFF. In nucleotides, the CDR3 is TGTGCCAGCAGCTTAGCGGGGACATCGGTGAATGAGCAGTTCTTC. Drawing the rest from reference TRBV11-2 and TRBJ2-1, the complete variable domain is EAGVAQSPRYKIIEKRQSVAFWCNPISGHATLYWYQQILGQGPKLLIQFQNNGVVDDSQLPKDRFSAERLKGVDSTLKIQPAKLEDSAVYLCASSLAGTSVNEQFFGPGTRLTVL.

V gene TRBV5-1 combines with J gene TRBJ2-3, with 8 bases matching TRBD2. The junction had 1 base not matched to a gene; V was cut back by 2 bases and J by 8 bases. CDR3 length: 12 residues. Germline lookup yields CDR1 SGHRS and CDR2 YFSETQ. The chain's CDR3 is CASSLAGATQYF. The CDR3 DNA is TGCGCCAGCAGCTTAGCGGGGGCTACGCAGTATTTT.

This clonotype was recorded many times. The DNA for the CDR3 is TGTGCCAGCAGCCTATTGTCGACAGGAAAGAACACTGAAGCTTTCTTT. Translating gives CASSLLSTGKNTEAFF. The rearrangement joins TRBV7-2 to TRBJ1-1, with D possibly matching TRBD1 (6 bases). Trimming shortened V by 5 bases and J by 1 base, and 17 bases separated the two germline ends. The CDR3 spans 16 residues. CDR1 is SGHTA and CDR2 is FQGNSA in the germline V gene.

About this clonotype: The junction differs from germline at one of its ends, possibly a read error. CDR3 region: CASTSGGAYKQYF. The CDR3, as DNA: TGTGCCAGCACTAGCGGGGGGGCCTACAAGCAGTACTTC. The chain carries TRBV12-3 or TRBV12-4 and TRBJ2-7; 12 positions match TRBD2. The CDR3 consists of 13 residues.

The chain joins TRBV3-1 to TRBJ1-5; TRBD1 agrees at 8 bases. V dropped 3 bases and J dropped 7; count of bases not matched to a gene: 5. CDR3 length: 14 amino acids. The germline V gene has CDR1 LGHDT and CDR2 YNNKEL (reference sequence). CDR3 amino acids: CASSQQGARQPQHF. In nucleotides, the CDR3 is TGTGCCAGCAGCCAGCAGGGGGCAAGGCAGCCCCAGCATTTT.

This clonotype was observed a few times. Germline is not matched at one junction end, which may reflect a read error. J is TRBJ2-1 and V is TRBV10-3; 14 bases line up with TRBD2. The CDR3 runs to 18 residues. Looked up from germline, CDR1 is ENHRY and CDR2 is SYGVKD. This CDR3 reads CAISPSGTSGGTYNERFF. The CDR3 nucleotides are TGTGCCATCTCTCCTTCCGGGACTAGCGGGGGAACATACAATGAGCGGTTCTTC.

V gene TRBV5-1 combines with J gene TRBJ2-7; 8 bases map to TRBD2. The germline CDR1 and CDR2 sequences are SGHRS and YFSETQ. The V gene end was trimmed by 4 bases and the J gene end by 7 bases; junction bases not matched to a gene: 19. This CDR3 is built from 17 residues. As DNA, the CDR3 is TGCGCCAGCAGCACACATCCTCAGCGGGAGCCCTTGAATGAGCAGTACTTC. It translates to CASSTHPQREPLNEQYF.

The J gene is TRBJ1-2, the V gene TRBV2; 7 bases map to TRBD1. Germline values: CDR1 SNHLY, CDR2 FYNNEI. The CDR3 runs to 14 residues. V trimming: 6 bases; J trimming: 6 bases; junction bases outside the gene matches: 10. The CDR3 DNA reads TGTGCCAGCAGCCGCGACAGGGCATGGGATGGCTACACCTTC. Encoded protein: CASSRDRAWDGYTF.

The V gene is TRBV2, the J gene TRBJ2-4; D gene uncertain. Germline V CDR1 and CDR2: SNHLY, FYNNEI. V was trimmed by 7 bases and J by 5 bases, leaving 9 bases between them. CDR3 length: 12 residues. The CDR3 sequence is CASIRLQNIQYF. CDR3 coding DNA: TGTGCCAGCATCAGGCTTCAAAACATTCAGTACTTC.

V and J are TRBV6-1 and TRBJ1-1; D ambiguous. This CDR3 region has 13 residues. The V gene lost 6 bases and the J gene lost 1 base, with 9 bases spanning the gap. In germline, CDR1 is MNHNS, CDR2 SASEGT. The CDR3 is CASRAWGNTEAFF. The CDR3 DNA reads TGTGCCAGCAGGGCCTGGGGGAACACTGAAGCTTTCTTT.

This clonotype has just a few counts. The chain combines TRBV4-1 with TRBJ1-1; 9 bases map to TRBD1. Germline V gene data show CDR1 as MGHRA and CDR2 as YSYEKL. V trimming: 3 bases; J trimming: 1 base; junction bases outside the gene matches: 12. This CDR3 comprises 18 residues. CDR3 in amino acids: CASSHPKGGQGRNTEAFF. CDR3 nucleotides: TGCGCCAGCAGCCACCCGAAGGGAGGACAGGGGAGGAACACTGAAGCTTTCTTT.

Only a few counts were recorded for this clonotype. The chain couples TRBV16 to TRBJ1-4; D remains unclear. The CDR3 contains 12 residues. The V gene lost 3 bases and the J gene lost 8 bases, with 7 bases spanning the gap. Germline-derived CDR1 and CDR2 are KGHSY and FQNENV. Here the CDR3 reads CASSQHTEKLFF. In DNA form, the CDR3 reads TGTGCCAGCAGCCAGCATACGGAAAAACTGTTTTTT.

The chain has TRBV29-1 and TRBJ2-1, with D perhaps matching TRBD2 (6 bases). Trimming pared 7 bases from V and 3 bases from J, leaving 13 bases between. Germline lookup yields CDR1 SQVTM and CDR2 ANQGSEA. The CDR3 has 13 amino acids. The CDR3 DNA follows: TGCAGCGGCCGGGACTCGCACTACAATGAGCAGTTCTTC. Translation gives CSGRDSHYNEQFF.

The chain uses TRBV29-1 and TRBJ2-2, with TRBD2 matching over 8 bases. This CDR3 has 18 amino acids. The junction had 17 bases not matched to a gene; V was cut back by 4 bases and J by 4 bases. Looked up from germline, CDR1 is SQVTM and CDR2 is ANQGSEA. CDR3 in DNA: TGCAGCGTTGCGTGGACTAGCTTAGCATTACTACCCACCGGGGAGCTGTTTTTT. Translating gives CSVAWTSLALLPTGELFF.

The V call is TRBV13, the J call TRBJ2-2; D is possibly TRBD2 (5 bases). CDR1 is PRHDT and CDR2 is FYEKMQ in the germline V gene (reference sequence). The CDR3 extends over 14 amino acids. The germline V and J ends were trimmed by 5 bases and 5 bases, with 12 bases remaining between them. CDR3 DNA: TGTGCCAGCAGCGAATCGGGGTTAACCGGGGAGCTGTTTTTT. Residues: CASSESGLTGELFF.

This clonotype was picked up a small number of times. Written as DNA, the CDR3 is TGTGCCAGCGGTCGAGCGGGTGGATACAATGAGCAGTTCTTC. Translating it yields CASGRAGGYNEQFF. The rearrangement joins TRBV3-1 to TRBJ2-1; D may be TRBD2 (6 bases). Trimming took 8 bases from V and 4 from J, leaving 15 bases between them. The CDR3 is 14 amino acids. The V gene's germline CDR1 is LGHDT and CDR2 YNNKEL (reference sequence).

A single count supports this clonotype. V is TRBV18 and J is TRBJ2-7; TRBD1 agrees at 9 bases. Germline V lookup: CDR1 KGHSH, CDR2 LQKENI. J lost 5 bases, V lost 8 bases, and 10 bases had no gene match. The CDR3 is 14 residues long. The CDR3 here is CASNLGDRVHEQYF. The CDR3 DNA reads TGTGCCAGCAACCTGGGGGACAGGGTCCACGAGCAGTACTTC.

This clonotype was counted a few times. The chain links TRBV4-2 to TRBJ2-1; 8 nucleotides match TRBD2. CDR3 length: 17 residues. Germline V gene lookup returns CDR1 LGHNA and CDR2 YNFKEQ. The V segment lost 1 base and the J segment 7 bases; nucleotides outside the gene matches: 12. The CDR3 DNA reads TGTGCCAGCAGCCAAGTTACGGGACTAGGAGTAGGGAATGAGCAGTTCTTC. Its protein is CASSQVTGLGVGNEQFF.

This clonotype was seen many times. V usage is TRBV29-1 and J usage is TRBJ2-5, with D possibly TRBD2 on 6 matching bases. CDR1 and CDR2 (germline): SQVTM, ANQGSEA. With 6 bases removed from V and 0 bases from J, the gap between germline ends came to 17 bases. The CDR3 consists of 15 residues. The CDR3 reads CSVRGTALYQETQYF. As DNA, the CDR3 is TGCAGCGTACGGGGGACTGCCTTGTACCAAGAGACCCAGTACTTC.

The chain joins TRBV2 to TRBJ2-1, with D maybe TRBD2 (6 bases). V lost 6 bases, J lost 6 bases, and 18 bases lay in between. The CDR3 sequence is 15 residues long. Germline V gene data show CDR1 as SNHLY and CDR2 as FYNNEI. The CDR3 here is CASSAGTAPFNEQFF. As DNA, the CDR3 is TGTGCCAGCAGCGCGGGGACTGCCCCCTTCAATGAGCAGTTCTTC.

This chain uses TRBV5-1 with TRBJ2-1; TRBD2 agrees at 11 bases. The germline V gene encodes CDR1 SGHRS and CDR2 YFSETQ. The trim removed 1 base at V and 2 bases at J, leaving 2 bases unmatched. The CDR3 contains 16 residues. The CDR3 nucleotides are TGCGCCAGCAGCTTGATAGCGGGAGGGACCTACAATGAGCAGTTCTTC. Protein: CASSLIAGGTYNEQFF. Drawing the rest from reference TRBV5-1 and TRBJ2-1, the complete variable domain is KAGVTQTPRYLIKTRGQQVTLSCSPISGHRSVSWYQQTPGQGLQFLFEYFSETQRNKGNFPGRFSGRQFSNSRSEMNVSTLELGDSALYLCASSLIAGGTYNEQFFGPGTRLTVL.

This clonotype was counted a few times. V and J are TRBV10-2 and TRBJ2-7; D unclear. Germline values: CDR1 WSHSY, CDR2 SAAADI. The CDR3 spans 15 residues. V was pared by 0 bases and J by 1 base, with 10 bases between. CDR3 loop: CASSESGSTSYEQYF. The CDR3 coding sequence is TGCGCCAGCAGTGAGTCAGGGTCTACTTCCTACGAGCAGTACTTC.

With respect to this clonotype: This may stem from a read error, because a much larger clone lies one nucleotide away. V usage is TRBV29-1 and J usage is TRBJ2-3, with D possibly TRBD2 on 5 matching bases. Germline-derived CDR1 and CDR2 are SQVTM and ANQGSEA. The CDR3 spans 11 residues. The CDR3 here is CSIEGLGTQYF. The CDR3 DNA reads TGCAGCATTGAAGGACTTGGTACGCAGTATTTT.